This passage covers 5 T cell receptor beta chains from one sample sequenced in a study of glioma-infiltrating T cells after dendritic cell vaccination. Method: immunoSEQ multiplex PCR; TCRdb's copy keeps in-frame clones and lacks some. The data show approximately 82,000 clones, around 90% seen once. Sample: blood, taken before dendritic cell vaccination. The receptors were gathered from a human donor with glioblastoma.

The CDR3 DNA reads TGTGCCAGCAGCACCAACAGGGGGAATGGCGGCTACACCTTC. Amino acids: CASSTNRGNGGYTF. This chain links TRBV11-1 with TRBJ1-2; 8 positions agree with TRBD1. Trimming at V came to 5 bases and at J to 8 bases, leaving 10 bases not matched to a gene. Germline V gene lookup returns CDR1 SGHAT and CDR2 FQDESV (reference sequence). The CDR3 covers 14 residues. Supplemented by reference TRBV11-1 and TRBJ1-2, the full variable domain reads EAEVAQSPRYKITEKSQAVAFWCDPISGHATLYWYRQILGQGPELLVQFQDESVVDDSQLPKDRFSAERLKGVDSTLKIQPAELGDSAMYLCASSTNRGNGGYTFGSGTRLTVV.

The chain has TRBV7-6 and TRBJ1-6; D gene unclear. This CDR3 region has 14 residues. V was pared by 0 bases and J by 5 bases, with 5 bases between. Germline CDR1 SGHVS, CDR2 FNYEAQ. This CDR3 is CASSLARDNSPLHF. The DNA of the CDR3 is TGTGCCAGCAGCTTAGCGAGAGATAATTCACCCCTCCACTTT.

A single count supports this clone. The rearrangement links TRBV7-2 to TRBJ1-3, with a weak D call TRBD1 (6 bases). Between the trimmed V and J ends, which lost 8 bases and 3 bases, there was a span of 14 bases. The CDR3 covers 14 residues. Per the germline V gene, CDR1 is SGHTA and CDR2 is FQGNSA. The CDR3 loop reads CASARGGNGNTIYF. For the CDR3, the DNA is TGTGCCAGCGCCCGAGGGGGAAATGGAAACACCATATATTTT.

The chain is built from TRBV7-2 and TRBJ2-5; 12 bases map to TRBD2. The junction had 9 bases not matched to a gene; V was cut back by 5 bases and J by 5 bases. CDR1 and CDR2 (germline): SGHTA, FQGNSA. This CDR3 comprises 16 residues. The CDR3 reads CASSPSGGAGWETQYF. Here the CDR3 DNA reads TGTGCCAGCAGCCCTAGCGGGGGGGCGGGGTGGGAGACCCAGTACTTC.

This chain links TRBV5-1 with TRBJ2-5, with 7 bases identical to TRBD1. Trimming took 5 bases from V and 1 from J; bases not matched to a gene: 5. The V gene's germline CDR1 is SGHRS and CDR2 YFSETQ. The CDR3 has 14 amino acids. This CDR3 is CASRPYRGQETQYF. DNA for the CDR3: TGCGCCAGCAGGCCTTACAGGGGCCAAGAGACCCAGTACTTC. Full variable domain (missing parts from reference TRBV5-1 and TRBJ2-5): KAGVTQTPRYLIKTRGQQVTLSCSPISGHRSVSWYQQTPGQGLQFLFEYFSETQRNKGNFPGRFSGRQFSNSRSEMNVSTLELGDSALYLCASRPYRGQETQYFGPGTRLLVL.